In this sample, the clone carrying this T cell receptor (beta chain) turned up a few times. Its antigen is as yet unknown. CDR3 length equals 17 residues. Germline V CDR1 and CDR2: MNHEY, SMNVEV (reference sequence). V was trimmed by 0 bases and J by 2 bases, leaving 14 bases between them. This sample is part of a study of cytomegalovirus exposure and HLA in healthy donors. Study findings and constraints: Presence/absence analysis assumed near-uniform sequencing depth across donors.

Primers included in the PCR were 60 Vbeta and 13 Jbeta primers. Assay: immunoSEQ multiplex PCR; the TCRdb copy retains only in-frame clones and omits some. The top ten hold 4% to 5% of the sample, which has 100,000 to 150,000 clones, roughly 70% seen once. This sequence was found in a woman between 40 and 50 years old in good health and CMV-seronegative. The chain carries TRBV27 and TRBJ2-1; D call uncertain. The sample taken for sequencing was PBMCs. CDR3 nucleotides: TGTGCCAGCAGTTTATCTGGCCCGGGTCATCCCTACAATGAGCAGTTCTTC. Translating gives CASSLSGPGHPYNEQFF.